This is a list of T cell receptor beta chains from one sample in a study of blood T cell repertoires in COVID-19. The protocol was immunoSEQ multiplex PCR, while the TCRdb copy is restricted to in-frame clones and leaves out a portion. The table shows about 210,000 clones, with 85% to 90% occurring only once. The specimen was peripheral blood. Source of these receptors: a man between 60 and 75 years old with acute or convalescent COVID-19. Each CDR3 is given with its conserved first and last residue. A D gene is named only where the DNA matches it firmly. Some rows have no size entry. The others give once, few or many, or a class for an expanded clone.

J | V | size | D | CDR3 | DNA
TRBJ1-4 | TRBV19 | - | - | CASSMSGSRNEKLFF | TGTGCCAGTAGTATGTCGGGGAGTCGGAATGAAAAACTGTTTTTT
TRBJ2-5 | TRBV7-2 | - | TRBD2 | CASSLGLAGGQETQYF | TGTGCCAGCAGCTTAGGACTAGCGGGGGGCCAAGAGACCCAGTACTTC
TRBJ1-1 | TRBV5-4 | once | - | CASSLERGRNTEAFF | TGTGCCAGCAGCTTGGAGCGGGGTCGGAACACTGAAGCTTTCTTT
TRBJ2-1 | TRBV9 | - | - | CASSRDFGSYNEQFF | TGTGCCAGCAGCCGGGACTTCGGCTCCTACAATGAGCAGTTCTTC
TRBJ1-2 | TRBV19 | - | TRBD1 | CASSRDRVRGYTF | TGTGCCAGTAGTCGGGACAGGGTGAGGGGCTACACCTTC
TRBJ1-4 | TRBV7-6 | - | TRBD1 | CASSLGTGGKGDEKLFF | TGTGCCAGCAGCTTAGGGACAGGGGGCAAAGGGGATGAAAAACTGTTTTTT
TRBJ1-1 | TRBV2 | - | TRBD1 | CASRTGGRNTEAFF | TGTGCCAGCAGGACAGGGGGGAGGAACACTGAAGCTTTCTTT
TRBJ2-1 | TRBV2 | - | TRBD1 | CASSDRGRTANEQFF | TGTGCCAGCAGTGACAGGGGGCGGACCGCCAATGAGCAGTTCTTC
TRBJ2-7 | TRBV7-2 | once | - | CASSSPDRPSYEQYF | TGTGCCAGCAGCTCCCCCGACAGGCCCTCCTACGAGCAGTACTTC
TRBJ2-1 | TRBV10-1 | - | - | CASSEVASYNEQFF | TGCGCCAGCAGCGAGGTGGCCTCCTACAATGAGCAGTTCTTC
TRBJ2-5 | TRBV25-1 | once | TRBD2 | CASNVVAGGRETQYF | TGTGCCAGCAACGTAGTGGCGGGGGGTAGGGAGACCCAGTACTTC
TRBJ1-1 | TRBV29-1 | - | - | CSARQRNTEAFF | TGCAGCGCTAGACAGAGAAACACTGAAGCTTTCTTT
TRBJ2-5 | TRBV24-1 | once | TRBD2 | CATSGLAGGGETQYF | TGTGCCACCAGTGGGCTAGCGGGGGGTGGAGAGACCCAGTACTTC
TRBJ2-7 | TRBV6-5 | - | TRBD2 | CASSYSRAGGEQYF | TGTGCCAGCAGTTACTCCAGAGCGGGGGGCGAGCAGTACTTC
TRBJ2-6 | TRBV5-1 | once | TRBD1 | CASSRQGAGANVLTF | TGCGCCAGCAGCCGGCAGGGGGCTGGGGCCAACGTCCTGACTTTC
TRBJ1-2 | TRBV5-6 | - | TRBD1 | CASSTTGGLDYGYTF | TGTGCCAGCAGCACGACAGGGGGATTGGACTATGGCTACACCTTC
TRBJ2-5 | TRBV5-1 | - | TRBD2 | CASSPALAGGETQYF | TGCGCCAGCAGCCCAGCTTTAGCGGGAGGTGAGACCCAGTACTTC
TRBJ2-5 | TRBV6-5 | - | TRBD1 | CASMRGRGLLETQYF | TGTGCCAGCATGAGGGGCAGGGGGCTGTTGGAGACCCAGTACTTC
TRBJ1-6 | TRBV21-1 | - | - | CASSNRGVCGSYNSPLHF | TGTGCCAGCAGCAATCGGGGGGTTTGTGGCTCCTATAATTCACCCCTCCACTTT
TRBJ2-7 | TRBV7-8 | - | TRBD2 | CASSSGLAGAFPTQYEQYF | TGTGCCAGCAGCTCCGGACTAGCGGGGGCTTTCCCGACCCAATACGAGCAGTACTTC
TRBJ1-2 | TRBV5-1 | - | - | CASSAWTEDGYTF | TGCGCCAGCAGCGCCTGGACAGAGGATGGCTACACCTTC
TRBJ2-7 | TRBV11-2 | once | TRBD1 | CASSLGSTGAAYEQYF | TGTGCCAGCAGCTTAGGATCGACAGGGGCGGCCTACGAGCAGTACTTC
TRBJ2-7 | TRBV11-1 | - | - | CASSLGRGLEQYF | TGTGCCAGCAGCTTAGGGAGGGGGCTTGAGCAGTACTTC
TRBJ1-4 | TRBV5-1 | - | - | CASALGQLLKGEKLFF | TGCGCCAGCGCCCTGGGGCAGTTGCTCAAGGGGGAAAAACTGTTTTTT
TRBJ1-1 | TRBV6-5 | - | - | CASSYSGSSEAFF | TGTGCCAGCAGTTACTCAGGGAGCTCCGAAGCTTTCTTT
TRBJ1-6 | TRBV6-2/TRBV6-3 | - | - | CASSYQAPRSPLHF | TGTGCCAGCAGTTATCAGGCCCCAAGGTCACCCCTCCACTTT
TRBJ2-5 | TRBV27 | - | TRBD2 | CASSLSWRGGPYQETQYF | TGTGCCAGCAGTTTATCTTGGCGGGGGGGACCTTACCAAGAGACCCAGTACTTC
TRBJ1-2 | TRBV19 | once | - | CASSIDRDNNYGYTF | TGTGCCAGTAGTATAGACAGAGACAACAACTATGGCTACACCTTC
TRBJ1-2 | TRBV30 | few | - | CAWSARRGGSYGYTF | TGTGCCTGGAGTGCCCGAAGGGGGGGGAGCTATGGCTACACCTTC
TRBJ1-1 | TRBV27 | - | - | CASSLSYLGPGLLDTEAFF | TGTGCCAGCAGTTTATCTTATTTAGGGCCAGGGCTTTTGGACACTGAAGCTTTCTTT
TRBJ1-6 | TRBV18 | - | - | CASQGGAGSTSPLHF | TGTGCCAGCCAAGGTGGGGCGGGATCAACTTCACCCCTCCACTTT
TRBJ1-1 | TRBV6-5 | - | TRBD1 | CASSSRTGGTEAFF | TGTGCCAGCAGTTCACGAACAGGGGGCACTGAAGCTTTCTTT
TRBJ1-6 | TRBV2 | - | TRBD1 | CASTGQGARQGSPLHF | TGTGCCAGCACGGGACAGGGGGCGCGTCAGGGATCACCCCTCCACTTT
TRBJ2-5 | TRBV19 | - | - | CASSIVGGTQYF | TGTGCCAGTAGTATAGTAGGGGGGACCCAGTACTTC
TRBJ2-3 | TRBV18 | once | - | CASSLQGRGSTDTQYF | TGTGCCAGCTCACTTCAAGGCAGGGGTAGCACAGATACGCAGTATTTT
TRBJ1-4 | TRBV7-9 | - | - | CASSESSRGAGEKLFF | TGTGCCAGCAGCGAATCATCTCGGGGGGCCGGAGAAAAACTGTTTTTT